One and the same sample provided the 19 T cell receptor beta chains below, sequenced in a study of blood T cell repertoires in COVID-19. Generated by immunoSEQ multiplex PCR, the TCRdb table keeps only in-frame clones and is missing some. Of 70,000 or so clones listed, roughly 79% are singletons. Sequenced sample: peripheral blood. These receptors were collected from a man aged 55 to 69 with acute or convalescent COVID-19.

The rearrangement links TRBV12-3 or TRBV12-4 to TRBJ2-3; D gene ambiguous. The CDR3 extends over 12 amino acids. Trimming removed 6 bases at V and 0 bases at J, with 4 bases between. Here the CDR3 DNA reads TGTGCCAGCAGCACTAGCACAGATACGCAGTATTTT. It translates to CASSTSTDTQYF.

This clone has a count of ten or more. This chain connects TRBV4-1 to TRBJ1-2; weak D call: TRBD1 (6 bases). The CDR3 loop spans 15 amino acids. Germline V gene data show CDR1 as MGHRA and CDR2 as YSYEKL. With 4 bases removed from V and 8 bases from J, the gap between germline ends came to 20 bases. The CDR3 nucleotides read TGCGCCAGCAGCCTCCTGGCGGGAGTACAGGGAGGCTACACCTTC. Translating it yields CASSLLAGVQGGYTF.

The chain couples TRBV5-1 to TRBJ1-2; 9 positions agree with TRBD1. Germline V lookup: CDR1 SGHRS, CDR2 YFSETQ. V was pared by 4 bases and J by 2 bases, with 12 bases of the junction left unmatched. The CDR3 is 17 residues long. CDR3 sequence: CASSTWTGAGENYGYTF. CDR3 nucleotides: TGCGCCAGCAGCACCTGGACAGGGGCCGGCGAGAACTATGGCTACACCTTC. Variable domain in full (rest from reference TRBV5-1 and TRBJ1-2): KAGVTQTPRYLIKTRGQQVTLSCSPISGHRSVSWYQQTPGQGLQFLFEYFSETQRNKGNFPGRFSGRQFSNSRSEMNVSTLELGDSALYLCASSTWTGAGENYGYTFGSGTRLTVV.

The chain employs TRBV5-6 and TRBJ2-2; 9 positions agree with TRBD2. Germline V gene lookup returns CDR1 SGHDT and CDR2 YYEEEE. The CDR3 covers 15 residues. Germline trimming cut 6 bases from V and 10 bases from J; bases unmatched to any gene: 13. In DNA form, the CDR3 reads TGTGCCAGCATCCTAAGATTAGCGGGGGCCGAGGAGCTGTTTTTT. Protein sequence: CASILRLAGAEELFF.

In this sample, this clone turned up a few times. The V call is TRBV7-2, the J call TRBJ1-6; D unresolved. The CDR3 loop spans 14 amino acids. V was clipped by 2 bases and J by 7 bases, with 9 bases between them. Looked up from germline, CDR1 is SGHTA and CDR2 is FQGNSA. CDR3 nucleotides: TGTGCCAGCAGCTTACGGGGAGGGAATTCACCCCTCCACTTT. Translating gives CASSLRGGNSPLHF.

CDR3 sequence (DNA): TGTGCCAGCAGCCCGACAGGGACACTGATGCAGTATTTT. Its protein product is CASSPTGTLMQYF. The chain carries TRBV6-2 or TRBV6-3 and TRBJ2-3; the match to TRBD1 covers 7 bases. V gave up 6 bases and J gave up 11 bases; unmatched junction bases: 11. The CDR3 spans 13 residues. Germline V gives CDR1 MNHEY, CDR2 SVGEGT.

The rearrangement links TRBV29-1 to TRBJ2-5; TRBD1 might be the D (5 bases). CDR3 length: 11 residues. Germline CDR1 reads SQVTM; CDR2 reads ANQGSEA. The ends were cut back, 4 bases at V and 5 bases at J, with 8 bases in the middle. The CDR3: CSVVGVETQYF. In nucleotides, the CDR3 is TGCAGCGTTGTAGGGGTGGAGACCCAGTACTTC. Looking up the rest from reference TRBV29-1 and TRBJ2-5 gives the full variable domain: SAVISQKPSRDICQRGTSLTIQCQVDSQVTMMFWYRQQPGQSLTLIATANQGSEATYESGFVIDKFPISRPNLTFSTLTVSNMSPEDSSIYLCSVVGVETQYFGPGTRLLVL.

This chain uses TRBV5-1 with TRBJ1-1; possibly TRBD1 for D (5 bases). CDR1 SGHRS and CDR2 YFSETQ come from the germline V gene. Between the trimmed V and J ends, which lost 2 bases and 4 bases, there was a span of 15 bases. CDR3 size: 15 residues. The chain's CDR3 is CASSFGGSVLTEAFF. The CDR3 DNA is TGCGCCAGCAGCTTCGGGGGGAGTGTGCTCACTGAAGCTTTCTTT.

V usage is TRBV7-2 and J usage is TRBJ1-5, with D possibly TRBD1 on 5 matching bases. Trimming removed 5 bases from V and 8 bases from J, with 13 bases in between. The CDR3 covers 13 residues. The V gene's germline CDR1 is SGHTA and CDR2 FQGNSA. CDR3 amino acids: CASSPDIFKPQHF. The CDR3 DNA sequence: TGTGCCAGCAGCCCGGACATCTTTAAGCCCCAGCATTTT.

The chain is built from TRBV6-2 or TRBV6-3 and TRBJ2-5; TRBD2 matches 9 bases. Unmatched junction bases numbered 7, after V lost 0 bases and J lost 5 bases. This CDR3 comprises 16 residues. Germline V gene data show CDR1 as MNHEY and CDR2 as SVGEGT. The CDR3 is CASSYSRGGAGETQYF. The CDR3 region has the DNA TGTGCCAGCAGTTACTCTCGCGGGGGGGCTGGGGAGACCCAGTACTTC.

V and J are TRBV2 and TRBJ1-6, with D possibly matching TRBD1 (5 bases). The CDR3 has 15 residues. V lost 6 bases and J lost 10, with 19 bases in between. Germline loops: CDR1 SNHLY, CDR2 FYNNEI. The CDR3 DNA reads as TGTGCCAGCAGCGCAAACTGGGGCGAACAATCACCCCTCCACTTT. Its translation: CASSANWGEQSPLHF.

V gene TRBV7-9 combines with J gene TRBJ1-1; no reliable D call. CDR3 length: 11 residues. Trimming removed 5 bases at V and 5 bases at J, with 6 bases between. Germline V gives CDR1 SEHNR, CDR2 FQNEAQ (reference sequence). The CDR3 sequence is CASSPRTEAFF. CDR3 nucleotide sequence: TGTGCCAGCAGCCCCCGGACTGAAGCTTTCTTT.

This rearrangement joins TRBV9 to TRBJ2-5; 10 bases fit TRBD2. V shed 4 bases, J shed 1 base, and the junction held 10 bases outside the gene matches. The CDR3 covers 17 residues. Germline V gene data show CDR1 as SGDLS and CDR2 as YYNGEE. The CDR3 region has the DNA TGTGCCAGCAGCCCACCGAGCGGGGGGGAATTCCAAGAGACCCAGTACTTC. Translating gives CASSPPSGGEFQETQYF. The full variable domain, with the rest looked up from reference TRBV9 and TRBJ2-5, is DSGVTQTPKHLITATGQRVTLRCSPRSGDLSVYWYQQSLDQGLQFLIQYYNGEERAKGNILERFSAQQFPDLHSELNLSSLELGDSALYFCASSPPSGGEFQETQYFGPGTRLLVL.

This clone was counted between two and nine times. The V and J genes are TRBV7-8 and TRBJ1-2; D possibly corresponds to TRBD1 (5 bases). Germline-derived CDR1 and CDR2 are SGHVS and FQNEAQ. V was pared by 6 bases and J by 1 base, with 9 bases between. The CDR3 contains 13 residues. CDR3: CASRLGGNYGYTF. DNA for the CDR3: TGTGCCAGCAGGTTGGGGGGTAACTATGGCTACACCTTC.

The chain employs TRBV10-1 and TRBJ2-7; 7 positions match TRBD1. Losses at the gene ends were 4 bases for V and 0 bases for J; bases not matched to a gene: 9. Per germline, CDR1 WNHNN and CDR2 SYGVQD (reference sequence). This CDR3 spans 16 amino acids. The CDR3 DNA reads as TGCGCCAGCAGTGCCCCGGGACAGCGAAGCTCCTACGAGCAGTACTTC. Residues: CASSAPGQRSSYEQYF.

The rearrangement uses TRBV4-3 and TRBJ1-1, with D possibly being TRBD1 (6 bases). The CDR3 sequence is 14 residues long. V gave up 4 bases and J gave up 4 bases, with 13 bases separating them. The germline V gene encodes CDR1 LGHNA and CDR2 YSLEER. For the CDR3, the DNA is TGCGCCAGCAGCCGAAACACAGGGTTCACTGAAGCTTTCTTT. Translating it yields CASSRNTGFTEAFF.

This clone was seen a handful of times. The rearrangement links TRBV11-2 to TRBJ2-3; TRBD2 matches at 10 bases. Germline trimming cut 3 bases from V and 2 bases from J; bases unmatched to any gene: 2. The CDR3 covers 15 residues. From germline, CDR1 is SGHAT and CDR2 FQNNGV. CDR3 in DNA: TGTGCCAGCAGCTTTACTAGCGGGGACACAGATACGCAGTATTTT. Protein: CASSFTSGDTDTQYF.

The rearrangement links TRBV5-1 to TRBJ2-6; D possibly corresponds to TRBD1 (6 bases). Germline assignment: CDR1 SGHRS and CDR2 YFSETQ. Trimming took 1 base from V and 2 from J, leaving 7 bases between them. The CDR3 contains 15 residues. The CDR3 spells CASSLSGAGANVLTF. The CDR3 DNA is TGCGCCAGCAGCTTGTCAGGGGCTGGGGCCAACGTCCTGACTTTC.

This clone was counted a single time. The rearrangement uses TRBV11-3 and TRBJ2-2; 12 nucleotides align to TRBD1. The CDR3 runs 16 residues. Germline V gives CDR1 SGHNT, CDR2 YENEEA. The V segment lost 5 bases and the J segment 6 bases; nucleotides outside the gene matches: 7. CDR3 coding DNA: TGTGCCAGCAGCATCGGGACAGGGGGCGGGTCCGGGGAGCTGTTTTTT. This sequence encodes CASSIGTGGGSGELFF.